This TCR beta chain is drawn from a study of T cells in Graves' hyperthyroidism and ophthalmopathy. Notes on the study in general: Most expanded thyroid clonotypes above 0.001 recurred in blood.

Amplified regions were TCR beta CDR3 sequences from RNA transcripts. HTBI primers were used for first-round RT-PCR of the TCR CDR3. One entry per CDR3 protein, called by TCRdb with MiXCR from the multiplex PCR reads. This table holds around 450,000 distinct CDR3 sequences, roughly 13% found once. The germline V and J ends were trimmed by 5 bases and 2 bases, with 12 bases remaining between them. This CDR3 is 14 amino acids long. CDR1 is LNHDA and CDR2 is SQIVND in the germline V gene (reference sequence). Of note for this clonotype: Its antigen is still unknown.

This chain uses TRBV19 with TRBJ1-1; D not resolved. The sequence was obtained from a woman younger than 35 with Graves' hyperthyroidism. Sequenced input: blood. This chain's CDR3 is CASSLPGVNTEAFF. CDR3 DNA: TGTGCCAGTAGTCTCCCGGGAGTCAACACTGAAGCTTTCTTT.